The 21 T cell receptor beta chains in this list originate from one sample, sequenced in a study of shared clonotypes between healthy human individuals. Clones were sequenced by immunoSEQ multiplex PCR, and TCRdb holds only the in-frame ones, with some missing. The table shows 660,000 or so clones, with about 95% occurring only once. The naive CD8 population came from CD45RO-negative cells selected for CCR7, without terminally differentiated effector memory CD45RA+ cells. The sequencing sample was made of naive CD8+ T cells sorted from blood. These receptors originate from a woman aged 25-40 years in good health.

The rearrangement uses TRBV7-9 and TRBJ2-7; 11 nucleotides line up with TRBD2. Germline CDR1 reads SEHNR; CDR2 reads FQNEAQ (reference sequence). The ends lost 3 bases at V and 2 bases at J; junction bases unmatched: 0. This CDR3 is built from 14 residues. This CDR3 reads CASSFSGRAYEQYF. In DNA, the CDR3 is TGTGCCAGCAGCTTTAGCGGGAGGGCCTACGAGCAGTACTTC. The entire variable domain, with the rest obtained from reference TRBV7-9 and TRBJ2-7, is as follows: DTGVSQNPRHKITKRGQNVTFRCDPISEHNRLYWYRQTLGQGPEFLTYFQNEAQLEKSRLLSDRFSAERPKGSFSTLEIQRTEQGDSAMYLCASSFSGRAYEQYFGPGTRLTVT.

This clone has only one observation. The chain uses TRBV28 and TRBJ1-4, with 9 bases that match TRBD1. The trim removed 7 bases at V and 0 bases at J, leaving 12 bases unmatched. The CDR3 consists of 18 residues. Germline values: CDR1 MDHEN, CDR2 SYDVKM. CDR3 residues: CASKRYRGPQPTNEKLFF. The DNA for the CDR3 is TGTGCCAGCAAGAGGTACAGGGGGCCCCAACCAACTAATGAAAAACTGTTTTTT.

The V and J genes are TRBV28 and TRBJ1-1; D is perhaps TRBD1 (5 bases). Trimming shortened V by 7 bases and J by 1 base, and 16 bases separated the two germline ends. CDR1 is MDHEN, CDR2 SYDVKM, per germline. The CDR3 covers 15 residues. CDR3 residues: CASTLGGERNTEAFF. CDR3 nucleotides: TGTGCCAGCACGTTAGGAGGGGAGCGGAACACTGAAGCTTTCTTT.

The rearrangement joins TRBV27 to TRBJ2-3, with TRBD2 matching 14 bases. From germline, CDR1 is MNHEY and CDR2 SMNVEV (reference sequence). J gave up 5 bases and V 6 bases, and 7 bases lay outside the gene matches. The CDR3 has 16 amino acids. In DNA form, the CDR3 reads TGTGCCAGCAGCCCCGGGACTAGCGGGAGTAGAGATACGCAGTATTTT. The encoded protein is CASSPGTSGSRDTQYF.

The chain carries TRBV7-9 and TRBJ2-1; D is undetermined. Trimming removed 2 bases from V and 7 bases from J, with 12 bases in between. The CDR3 covers 14 residues. Germline lookup yields CDR1 SEHNR and CDR2 FQNEAQ (reference sequence). The CDR3 sequence is CASSLTPHGNEQFF. The CDR3 DNA sequence: TGTGCCAGCAGCTTAACCCCGCACGGGAATGAGCAGTTCTTC.

V gene TRBV2 combines with J gene TRBJ1-5, with 12 bases fitting TRBD1. Germline V gene sequence: CDR1 SNHLY, CDR2 FYNNEI. The CDR3 extends over 15 amino acids. The J segment lost 6 bases and the V segment lost 6 bases, leaving 6 bases of the junction unmatched. The CDR3 reads CASRTGQGAGQPQHF. The CDR3 DNA is TGTGCCAGCAGAACGGGACAGGGGGCCGGTCAGCCCCAGCATTTT.

The chain has TRBV11-2 and TRBJ2-1; 8 positions match TRBD2. The ends lost 5 bases at V and 10 bases at J; junction bases unmatched: 10. CDR1 is SGHAT and CDR2 is FQNNGV in the germline V gene. The CDR3 sequence is 14 residues long. The CDR3, as DNA: TGTGCCAGCAGCCTCCGGACTAGCCCGGGGGAGCAGTTCTTC. Residues: CASSLRTSPGEQFF.

The CDR3 here is CATTAGTVSYEQYF. The CDR3 DNA follows: TGTGCCACCACGGCGGGCACCGTCTCCTACGAGCAGTACTTC. The V call is TRBV6-5, the J call TRBJ2-7; D may be TRBD2 (5 bases). The CDR3 loop spans 14 amino acids. Germline V lookup: CDR1 MNHEY, CDR2 SVGAGI. V was clipped by 10 bases and J by 0 bases, with 16 bases between them.

The J gene is TRBJ2-1, the V gene TRBV5-6; 12 bases agree with TRBD2. The germline CDR1 and CDR2 sequences are SGHDT and YYEEEE. Trimming removed 4 bases from V and 2 bases from J; junction bases left unmatched: 10. The CDR3 is made up of 18 amino acids. CDR3 region: CASSRWTSGTGPYNEQFF. The CDR3 DNA reads TGTGCCAGCAGCCGATGGACTAGCGGGACCGGACCCTACAATGAGCAGTTCTTC.

This clone has more than one count but fewer than ten. The rearrangement links TRBV27 to TRBJ1-5; no firm D call. This CDR3 is 13 amino acids long. The germline CDR1 and CDR2 sequences are MNHEY and SMNVEV (reference sequence). V lost 2 bases to trimming and J lost 13 bases, with 15 bases between them. CDR3 amino acids: CASSLLAGDLQHF. DNA of the CDR3: TGTGCCAGCAGTTTACTGGCAGGAGACCTTCAGCATTTT.

The chain couples TRBV5-1 to TRBJ2-7, with 7 bases identical to TRBD1. The CDR3 is made up of 14 amino acids. The germline V gene has CDR1 SGHRS and CDR2 YFSETQ. J lost 1 base, V lost 0 bases, and 1 base had no gene match. CDR3 region: CASSLGDSSYEQYF. The CDR3 region has the DNA TGCGCCAGCAGCTTGGGGGACAGTTCCTACGAGCAGTACTTC.

The chain carries TRBV13 and TRBJ2-3, with 10 positions matching TRBD2. The CDR3 is 16 amino acids. V lost 4 bases, J lost 2 bases, and 6 bases stayed unmatched. CDR1 and CDR2 from the germline V gene are PRHDT and FYEKMQ (reference sequence). In nucleotides, the CDR3 is TGTGCCAGCAGCTCAGGACTAGCGGAGCCCACAGATACGCAGTATTTT. Its protein product is CASSSGLAEPTDTQYF. The entire variable domain, with the rest obtained from reference TRBV13 and TRBJ2-3, is as follows: AAGVIQSPRHLIKEKRETATLKCYPIPRHDTVYWYQQGPGQDPQFLISFYEKMQSDKGSIPDRFSAQQFSDYHSELNMSSLELGDSALYFCASSSGLAEPTDTQYFGPGTRLTVL.

V gene TRBV27 combines with J gene TRBJ1-1, with D possibly being TRBD1 (6 bases). The CDR3 covers 17 residues. Trimming pared 4 bases from V and 8 bases from J, leaving 26 bases between. Per the germline V gene, CDR1 is MNHEY and CDR2 is SMNVEV (reference sequence). CDR3 coding DNA: TGTGCCAGCAGTTCCGATTCTGGACAGTCCGACTCCGACGAAGCTTTCTTT. Amino acids: CASSSDSGQSDSDEAFF.

CDR3 in amino acids: CASSDGQVSTDTQYF. The CDR3 DNA reads TGCGCCAGCAGTGATGGGCAGGTGTCTACAGATACGCAGTATTTT. The rearrangement links TRBV10-1 to TRBJ2-3; D uncertain. Germline values: CDR1 WNHNN, CDR2 SYGVQD (reference sequence). The CDR3 covers 15 residues. The ends were cut back, 3 bases at V and 3 bases at J, with 13 bases in the middle.

V and J are TRBV5-4 and TRBJ2-3, with D perhaps assigned TRBD1 or TRBD2 (5 bases each). Trimming shortened V by 4 bases and J by 2 bases, and 17 bases separated the two germline ends. This CDR3 comprises 16 residues. The germline V gene has CDR1 SGHNT and CDR2 YYREEE (reference sequence). The CDR3 nucleotides are TGTGCCAGCAGCCAACGGGGCCTGCACGTCACAGATACGCAGTATTTT. This sequence encodes CASSQRGLHVTDTQYF.

This sequence joins TRBV2 and TRBJ2-7; D might be TRBD1 or TRBD2, each matching 5 bases. Between the trimmed V and J ends, which lost 6 bases and 0 bases, there was a span of 12 bases. Germline V gene data show CDR1 as SNHLY and CDR2 as FYNNEI. This CDR3 comprises 14 residues. In nucleotides, the CDR3 is TGTGCCAGCAGCCCCGGGACCTACTCCTACGAGCAGTACTTC. It encodes CASSPGTYSYEQYF.

The chain employs TRBV6-5 and TRBJ1-2; unclear D gene. From germline, CDR1 is MNHEY and CDR2 SVGAGI. The CDR3 covers 13 residues. V lost 2 bases and J 0 bases, leaving 4 bases between the germline ends. In DNA, the CDR3 is TGTGCCAGCAGTTACACCGCTAACTATGGCTACACCTTC. Protein: CASSYTANYGYTF.

This clone was observed once. The chain links TRBV5-1 to TRBJ1-1, with TRBD1 matching 7 bases. The CDR3 loop spans 13 amino acids. With V trimmed by 0 bases and J by 8 bases, 4 bases remained unmatched. Germline V gene lookup returns CDR1 SGHRS and CDR2 YFSETQ. The CDR3 nucleotides are TGCGCCAGCAGCTTGGCAGGGACAGAAGAAGCTTTCTTT. Protein: CASSLAGTEEAFF.

The chain has TRBV4-1 and TRBJ1-4, with D maybe TRBD1 (6 bases). The CDR3 consists of 19 residues. The V and J ends lost 1 base and 0 bases respectively, with 18 bases between them. The V gene's germline CDR1 is MGHRA and CDR2 YSYEKL. DNA for the CDR3: TGCGCCAGCAGCCAAGGTGGAGGGGGAATGAGGGCAACTAATGAAAAACTGTTTTTT. It is translated as CASSQGGGGMRATNEKLFF.

This clone occurred once. CDR3 DNA sequence: TGTGCCAGCAGTTACTCCGAAGGGCACACTGAAGCTTTCTTT. Protein product: CASSYSEGHTEAFF. V is TRBV6-5 and J is TRBJ1-1, with D unresolved. The CDR3 length is 14 residues. Per germline, CDR1 MNHEY and CDR2 SVGAGI. V was pared by 0 bases and J by 3 bases, with 8 bases between.

This chain joins TRBV27 and TRBJ2-3; 9 bases are shared with TRBD1. CDR1 and CDR2 from the germline V gene are MNHEY and SMNVEV (reference sequence). Trimming took 6 bases from V and 4 from J; bases not matched to a gene: 17. The CDR3 is 18 residues long. The CDR3 loop is CASRTYRATGGLADTQYF. CDR3 in DNA: TGTGCCAGCAGAACCTACCGAGCGACAGGGGGACTCGCAGATACGCAGTATTTT.